This entry lists 27 T cell receptor beta chains sequenced from one sample in a study of T-cell memory formation after mild COVID-19 (dated by TCRdb to the early 2020s). Library preparation used 5' RACE. The instrument given in TCRdb is Illumina NovaSeq 6000. The raw public reads went through TCRdb reprocessing: fastp at Q25, MiXCR clone calling, in-frame beta chains kept. Rows are combined by CDR3 protein, so each entry shows the most common genes and DNA. The table for this sample lists 450,000 to 650,000 distinct CDR3 sequences; 18% of them were counted only once. 12% of the sample rests with the top ten. The material sequenced was PBMCs or a T cell subset sorted from them (not recorded which). The receptors were gathered from an adult woman who had mild COVID-19 (a few samples of this study predate the infection). The sample titles of this study are shuffled in the database, so cell type and time point are left out; the donor was told from shared clones.

This chain uses TRBV5-6 with TRBJ2-3; 12 bases match TRBD2. V trimming: 4 bases; J trimming: 1 base; junction bases outside the gene matches: 7. Germline CDR1 SGHDT, CDR2 YYEEEE. This CDR3 is 17 amino acids long. CDR3 protein: CASSLTWTSGGTDTQYF. CDR3 nucleotide sequence: TGTGCCAGCAGCCTCACTTGGACTAGCGGGGGCACAGATACGCAGTATTTT.

This sequence joins TRBV4-1 and TRBJ1-1; perhaps TRBD1 as D (5 bases). Trimming took off 1 base at V and 10 bases at J, with 10 bases between the two ends. The germline V gene encodes CDR1 MGHRA and CDR2 YSYEKL. The CDR3 extends over 12 amino acids. The CDR3 DNA sequence: TGCGCCAGCAGCCAAGTATCGGGGACAGCTTTCTTT. Translating gives CASSQVSGTAFF.

The rearrangement joins TRBV2 to TRBJ2-4, with D possibly being TRBD1 (5 bases). CDR3 length: 15 residues. Germline lookup yields CDR1 SNHLY and CDR2 FYNNEI. Trimming removed 3 bases at V and 1 base at J, with 10 bases between. CDR3 region: CASSDRVIAKNIQYF. In DNA form, the CDR3 reads TGTGCCAGCAGTGACAGGGTGATTGCCAAAAACATTCAGTACTTC.

This clonotype has a handful of counts. The chain is built from TRBV2 and TRBJ2-6; possible D gene TRBD2, 5 bases. This CDR3 spans 15 amino acids. V was shortened by 4 bases and J by 3 bases, with 10 bases between the two germline ends. The germline V gene encodes CDR1 SNHLY and CDR2 FYNNEI. DNA for the CDR3: TGTGCCAGCAGTGTGGGCGGGCATGGGGCCAACGTCCTGACTTTC. This sequence encodes CASSVGGHGANVLTF. The full variable domain, in which reference TRBV2 and TRBJ2-6 provide the parts outside the CDR3, is EPEVTQTPSHQVTQMGQEVILRCVPISNHLYFYWYRQILGQKVEFLVSFYNNEISEKSEIFDDQFSVERPDGSNFTLKIRSTKLEDSAMYFCASSVGGHGANVLTFGAGSRLTVL.

This clonotype has at least ten counts. The chain combines TRBV11-2 with TRBJ2-1, with D perhaps assigned TRBD1 or TRBD2 (5 bases each). The germline V gene has CDR1 SGHAT and CDR2 FQNNGV. The CDR3 consists of 15 residues. V lost 3 bases and J 3 bases, leaving 12 bases between the germline ends. CDR3 nucleotides: TGTGCCAGCAGCTTGGGGCGGGTGGACTACAATGAGCAGTTCTTC. Amino acid sequence: CASSLGRVDYNEQFF.

The chain carries TRBV11-2 and TRBJ2-7, with 9 bases matching TRBD2. CDR3 size: 21 residues. The ends lost 7 bases at V and 1 base at J; junction bases unmatched: 26. The germline V gene encodes CDR1 SGHAT and CDR2 FQNNGV. CDR3: CASTPKGGGGRMSDRSYEQYF. The CDR3 coding sequence is TGTGCCAGCACCCCCAAAGGCGGGGGGGGGCGAATGTCTGACCGATCCTACGAGCAGTACTTC.

The rearrangement joins TRBV5-1 to TRBJ2-3, with 9 bases identical to TRBD1. The germline V gene encodes CDR1 SGHRS and CDR2 YFSETQ. V lost 4 bases and J lost 5; bases outside the gene matches: 5. The CDR3 consists of 14 residues. CDR3 in amino acids: CASSPGQGKDTQYF. DNA for the CDR3: TGCGCCAGCAGCCCGGGACAGGGTAAAGATACGCAGTATTTT.

This sequence joins TRBV10-3 and TRBJ2-7; D remains ambiguous. V dropped 1 base and J dropped 3 bases, with 4 bases sitting between them. This CDR3 spans 12 amino acids. Per the germline V gene, CDR1 is ENHRY and CDR2 is SYGVKD. CDR3 in amino acids: CAISELNYEQYF. CDR3 nucleotide sequence: TGTGCCATCAGTGAGTTAAACTACGAGCAGTACTTC.

The chain recombines TRBV30 with TRBJ2-7; 8 positions agree with TRBD2. Germline V gene sequence: CDR1 GTSNPN, CDR2 SVGIG (reference sequence). V dropped 3 bases and J dropped 6; count of bases not matched to a gene: 13. The CDR3 extends over 15 amino acids. The CDR3 sequence: CAWSHAGSSGIEQYF. CDR3 coding DNA: TGTGCCTGGAGCCACGCAGGGAGTAGCGGGATCGAGCAGTACTTC.

The chain uses TRBV5-1 and TRBJ2-1; D gene ambiguous. The CDR3 totals 14 residues. Germline V gene lookup returns CDR1 SGHRS and CDR2 YFSETQ. Trimming shortened V by 3 bases and J by 0 bases, and 7 bases separated the two germline ends. CDR3 nucleotide sequence: TGCGCCAGCAGCTCCTTACCCTCCTACAATGAGCAGTTCTTC. It is translated as CASSSLPSYNEQFF.

The chain couples TRBV20-1 to TRBJ1-5; D is perhaps TRBD1 (6 bases). Germline CDR1 DFQATT, CDR2 SNEGSKA (reference sequence). CDR3 length equals 14 residues. With 2 bases removed from V and 7 bases from J, the gap between germline ends came to 15 bases. The CDR3 bases are TGCAGTGCTAGACAAGGGGGGGATCCGCAGCCCCAGCATTTT. Translating it yields CSARQGGDPQPQHF.

CDR3 DNA sequence: TGTGCCAGCAGCTCGGTGGGAGGGAGGCTGAACACTGAAGCTTTCTTT. Amino acid sequence: CASSSVGGRLNTEAFF. V gene TRBV11-2 combines with J gene TRBJ1-1; D is unclear. Trimming took off 4 bases at V and 0 bases at J, with 15 bases between the two ends. From germline, CDR1 is SGHAT and CDR2 FQNNGV. The CDR3 has 16 amino acids.

This clonotype was picked up many times. This chain links TRBV12-3 or TRBV12-4 with TRBJ1-4; possible D gene TRBD1, 6 bases. Trimming took 4 bases from V and 10 from J, leaving 16 bases between them. This CDR3 has 14 amino acids. The CDR3 region is CASSSPPGEVKLFF. Here the CDR3 DNA reads TGTGCCAGCAGTTCCCCCCCAGGGGAGGTAAAACTGTTTTTT.

The rearrangement joins TRBV9 to TRBJ2-2; either TRBD1 or TRBD2 may fit D (6 bases each). CDR3 size: 15 residues. V was trimmed by 2 bases and J by 4 bases, leaving 12 bases between them. CDR1 and CDR2 (germline): SGDLS, YYNGEE. Here the CDR3 reads CASSVGGSGTGELFF. The CDR3 coding sequence is TGTGCCAGCAGCGTGGGGGGCTCGGGCACCGGGGAGCTGTTTTTT.

This clonotype was seen more than once but under ten times. The rearrangement joins TRBV2 to TRBJ1-2; the D gene is possibly TRBD1 (5 bases). CDR3 size: 14 residues. V lost 7 bases to trimming and J lost 3 bases, with 15 bases between them. Germline loops: CDR1 SNHLY, CDR2 FYNNEI. CDR3 nucleotide sequence: TGTGCCAGCATGTTCGGGGGAACCTACTATGGCTACACCTTC. Its protein product is CASMFGGTYYGYTF.

The V gene is TRBV2, the J gene TRBJ2-3; D is undetermined. The V end lost 3 bases, the J end lost 0 bases, and 7 bases lay between the germline ends. This CDR3 has 14 amino acids. Germline CDR1 SNHLY, CDR2 FYNNEI. CDR3 loop: CASSEGKSTDTQYF. The CDR3 bases are TGTGCCAGCAGTGAGGGAAAAAGCACAGATACGCAGTATTTT.

This clonotype was observed a few times. V usage is TRBV24-1 and J usage is TRBJ2-1, with TRBD1 identical over 8 bases. In germline, CDR1 is KGHDR, CDR2 SFDVKD. The CDR3 has 14 amino acids. The trim removed 9 bases at V and 1 base at J, leaving 4 bases unmatched. This CDR3 is CATGRQGSYNEQFF. The CDR3 region has the DNA TGTGCCACCGGGAGACAGGGGTCCTACAATGAGCAGTTCTTC.

This clonotype was seen a handful of times. The chain links TRBV5-1 to TRBJ1-2; 9 bases match TRBD1. The V segment lost 7 bases and the J segment 5 bases; nucleotides outside the gene matches: 9. The CDR3 is 14 amino acids. Per germline, CDR1 SGHRS and CDR2 YFSETQ. CDR3 region: CASGEQGAEYGYTF. CDR3 coding DNA: TGCGCCAGCGGCGAACAGGGGGCCGAGTATGGCTACACCTTC. The variable domain in full, completed from reference TRBV5-1 and TRBJ1-2, reads KAGVTQTPRYLIKTRGQQVTLSCSPISGHRSVSWYQQTPGQGLQFLFEYFSETQRNKGNFPGRFSGRQFSNSRSEMNVSTLELGDSALYLCASGEQGAEYGYTFGSGTRLTVV.

In its sample, this clonotype was seen a few times. V usage is TRBV18 and J usage is TRBJ2-3, with D possibly matching TRBD2 (6 bases). The CDR3 is 15 residues long. The V end lost 5 bases, the J end lost 2 bases, and 14 bases lay between the germline ends. Germline loops: CDR1 KGHSH, CDR2 LQKENI. The CDR3 here is CASSGSGRYTDTQYF. Written as DNA, the CDR3 is TGTGCCAGCTCAGGCTCCGGGAGATACACAGATACGCAGTATTTT.

Ten or more counts support this clonotype. V is TRBV5-1 and J is TRBJ2-7; D possibly corresponds to TRBD1 (5 bases). The CDR3 is 14 amino acids. V lost 2 bases and J 2 bases, leaving 11 bases between the germline ends. Germline CDR1 and CDR2: SGHRS and YFSETQ. The CDR3 DNA sequence: TGCGCCAGCAGCTTAGACTGGGGCCCCTACGAGCAGTACTTC. As protein: CASSLDWGPYEQYF.

This clonotype occurred a few times. This CDR3 is CSARDRLAGGIEEQYF. DNA of the CDR3: TGCAGTGCTAGAGATCGACTAGCGGGAGGGATTGAGGAGCAGTACTTC. The V and J genes are TRBV20-1 and TRBJ2-7; 14 positions agree with TRBD2. This CDR3 is 16 amino acids long. Germline V CDR1 and CDR2: DFQATT, SNEGSKA (reference sequence). V was pared by 0 bases and J by 7 bases, with 8 bases of the junction left unmatched.

The chain uses TRBV3-1 and TRBJ1-2, with 8 bases lining up with TRBD1. This CDR3 region has 13 residues. CDR1 LGHDT and CDR2 YNNKEL come from the germline V gene (reference sequence). Unmatched junction bases numbered 4, after V lost 4 bases and J lost 6 bases. The DNA of the CDR3 is TGTGCCAGCAGCCGACGACAGGGGAATGGCTACACCTTC. As protein: CASSRRQGNGYTF. The whole variable domain, filled in from reference TRBV3-1 and TRBJ1-2, reads DTAVSQTPKYLVTQMGNDKSIKCEQNLGHDTMYWYKQDSKKFLKIMFSYNNKELIINETVPNRFSPKSPDKAHLNLHINSLELGDSAVYFCASSRRQGNGYTFGSGTRLTVV.

The genes are TRBV13 and TRBJ2-2, with D hard to call. V lost 2 bases, J lost 0 bases, and 4 bases lay in between. Per germline, CDR1 PRHDT and CDR2 FYEKMQ (reference sequence). The CDR3 is 14 amino acids. Written as DNA, the CDR3 is TGTGCCAGCAGCTTAAAACCGAACACCGGGGAGCTGTTTTTT. Its protein product is CASSLKPNTGELFF.

This clonotype appeared a few times. V usage is TRBV4-2 and J usage is TRBJ1-6; TRBD1 is a possible D gene (5 bases). CDR1 is LGHNA, CDR2 YNFKEQ, per germline. V was clipped by 0 bases and J by 0 bases, with 12 bases between them. This CDR3 is built from 18 residues. The CDR3 loop reads CASSQEVRGLSYNSPLHF. The CDR3 nucleotides read TGTGCCAGCAGCCAAGAAGTCCGGGGACTCTCCTATAATTCACCCCTCCACTTT.

This clonotype came up a few times. The chain joins TRBV12-3 or TRBV12-4 to TRBJ2-1; the D gene is possibly TRBD2 (7 bases). This CDR3 region has 13 residues. Between the trimmed V and J ends, which lost 8 bases and 1 base, there was a span of 9 bases. CDR3: CASAGASYNEQFF. DNA for the CDR3: TGTGCCAGCGCGGGGGCGTCCTACAATGAGCAGTTCTTC.

In this sample, this clonotype turned up many times. CDR3 sequence (DNA): TGCGCCAGCAGCCTTGTAGCGGGAGGGCCATCCAATGAGCAGTTCTTC. This codes for CASSLVAGGPSNEQFF. V is TRBV5-1 and J is TRBJ2-1, with 11 bases lining up with TRBD2. Trimming took 4 bases from V and 6 from J; bases not matched to a gene: 9. The CDR3 extends over 16 amino acids. Germline V gene data show CDR1 as SGHRS and CDR2 as YFSETQ.

The chain couples TRBV4-1 to TRBJ2-5, with D perhaps matching TRBD1 (5 bases). Trimming shortened V by 4 bases and J by 5 bases, and 11 bases separated the two germline ends. The CDR3 runs 13 residues. Per the germline V gene, CDR1 is MGHRA and CDR2 is YSYEKL. CDR3 protein: CASSLQGWETQYF. CDR3 in DNA: TGCGCCAGCAGCCTCCAGGGTTGGGAGACCCAGTACTTC.